The rows below give T cell receptor beta chains drawn from one sample of a study of blood T cell repertoires in COVID-19. Assay used: immunoSEQ multiplex PCR; TCRdb lists only in-frame clones, some missing. This table holds roughly 120,000 clones, about three quarters found once. The sequencing sample was made of peripheral blood. The receptors were gathered from a human donor in a cohort sampled during active or convalescent COVID-19. Each CDR3 is given with its conserved first and last residue. D genes are given only for firm matches. Part of the rows lack a size; the others show once, few, many or a class for expanded clones.

J: TRBJ1-2
D: NA
V: TRBV10-3
size: NA
DNA: TGTGCCATCAGTGAGTCGAATTCAGGTGAGGGTGGCTACACCTTC
CDR3: CAISESNSGEGGYTF

J: TRBJ1-2
D: TRBD1
V: TRBV6-5
size: NA
DNA: TGTGCCAGCAGTTACTCGGGCGCGACAGGGGGCGTTGGCTACACCTTC
CDR3: CASSYSGATGGVGYTF

J: TRBJ2-5
D: TRBD1
V: TRBV7-9
size: NA
DNA: TGTGCCAGCAGCATAAACAGGGGCTCAGAGACCCAGTACTTC
CDR3: CASSINRGSETQYF

J: TRBJ1-6
D: TRBD1
V: TRBV7-9
size: NA
DNA: TGTGCCAGCAGCTCCGGGACAGGGGTTAATTCACCCCTCCACTTT
CDR3: CASSSGTGVNSPLHF

J: TRBJ2-2
D: TRBD2
V: TRBV4-3
size: NA
DNA: TGCGCCAGCAGCCAAGATACGGGGGGCGGGGAGCTGTTTTTT
CDR3: CASSQDTGGGELFF

J: TRBJ1-5
D: NA
V: TRBV4-1
size: NA
DNA: TGCGCCAGCAGCCACGTCCCGGACGGGATAAATCAGCCCCAGCATTTT
CDR3: CASSHVPDGINQPQHF

J: TRBJ2-5
D: NA
V: TRBV28
size: once
DNA: TGTGCCAGCAGTTCCGCCGTTGAGGCCGAGACCCAGTACTTC
CDR3: CASSSAVEAETQYF

J: TRBJ1-4
D: TRBD1
V: TRBV28
size: NA
DNA: TGTGCCAGCAGTGTGACAGGGGATGGTTTGTTTTTT
CDR3: CASSVTGDGLFF

J: TRBJ1-5
D: NA
V: TRBV6-5
size: NA
DNA: TGTGCCAGCAGCCACGACAGTTCCAATCAGCCCCAGCATTTT
CDR3: CASSHDSSNQPQHF

J: TRBJ2-5
D: NA
V: TRBV18
size: NA
DNA: TGTGCCAGCTCAAGGTTTTCGGGAGAGACCCAGTACTTC
CDR3: CASSRFSGETQYF

J: TRBJ1-1
D: NA
V: TRBV3-1/TRBV3-2
size: NA
DNA: TGTGCCAGCAGCCAAGATACAGGACACAGGAACACTGAAGCTTTCTTT
CDR3: CASSQDTGHRNTEAFF

J: TRBJ1-4
D: TRBD1
V: TRBV7-9
size: NA
DNA: TGTGCCAGCAGCTTAGATGGGACAGACTATGAAAAACTGTTTTTT
CDR3: CASSLDGTDYEKLFF

J: TRBJ2-7
D: TRBD1
V: TRBV10-3
size: NA
DNA: TGTGCCATCAGCAACCGGGACAGGGCCCCTCACGAGCAGTACTTC
CDR3: CAISNRDRAPHEQYF

J: TRBJ2-7
D: TRBD2
V: TRBV6-6
size: once
DNA: TGTGCCAGCAGCAGAGGACTAGCGGTCTACGAGCAGTACTTC
CDR3: CASSRGLAVYEQYF

J: TRBJ2-7
D: NA
V: TRBV6-5
size: NA
DNA: TGTGCCAGCAGTACTGGGGCATACTACGAGCAGTACTTC
CDR3: CASSTGAYYEQYF

J: TRBJ2-7
D: NA
V: TRBV19
size: once
DNA: TGTGCCAGTAGTATTTCCACCGGCAGGGGCTCCTACGAGCAGTACTTC
CDR3: CASSISTGRGSYEQYF

J: TRBJ1-2
D: NA
V: TRBV6-2/TRBV6-3
size: NA
DNA: TGTGCCAGCAGTTACTCGACGACAGCTATCTATGGCTACACCTTC
CDR3: CASSYSTTAIYGYTF

J: TRBJ1-1
D: NA
V: TRBV4-3
size: NA
DNA: TGCGCCAGCAGCCAAGAATTGGCAGGGGTTGGGACTGAAGCTTTCTTT
CDR3: CASSQELAGVGTEAFF

J: TRBJ2-2
D: TRBD1
V: TRBV7-2
size: NA
DNA: TGTGCCAGCAGCTCACACTTGGGACAGGGTAACACCGGGGAGCTGTTTTTT
CDR3: CASSSHLGQGNTGELFF

J: TRBJ2-7
D: NA
V: TRBV11-3
size: NA
DNA: TGTGCCAGCAGCCAAGGACAATACGAGCAGTACTTC
CDR3: CASSQGQYEQYF

J: TRBJ1-4
D: NA
V: TRBV5-6
size: NA
DNA: TGTGCCAGCAGCTACACGGGTTTTGGTGAAAAACTGTTTTTT
CDR3: CASSYTGFGEKLFF

J: TRBJ1-2
D: TRBD1
V: TRBV6-5
size: NA
DNA: TGTGCCAGCAGATCCCTCGGGACAGGGGAAGGCTACACCTTC
CDR3: CASRSLGTGEGYTF

J: TRBJ1-1
D: NA
V: TRBV19
size: NA
DNA: TGTGCCAGTAGTAACCAAGGTGCAGGGCCGAACACTGAAGCTTTCTTT
CDR3: CASSNQGAGPNTEAFF

J: TRBJ2-7
D: NA
V: TRBV4-1
size: NA
DNA: TGCGCCAGCAGCCAAGGGTTACACACATCCTACGAGCAGTACTTC
CDR3: CASSQGLHTSYEQYF

J: TRBJ2-3
D: NA
V: TRBV19
size: NA
DNA: TGTGCCAGTAGTATCTATTCAGGGGTTTCCGCAGATACGCAGTATTTT
CDR3: CASSIYSGVSADTQYF

J: TRBJ2-7
D: TRBD1
V: TRBV6-5
size: NA
DNA: TGTGCCAGCAGCTCCGGGACAGGGGACTCCTACGAGCAGTACTTC
CDR3: CASSSGTGDSYEQYF

J: TRBJ2-7
D: NA
V: TRBV27
size: once
DNA: TGTGCCAGCAGACAAAACACCTACGAGCAGTACTTC
CDR3: CASRQNTYEQYF

J: TRBJ1-2
D: NA
V: TRBV6-1
size: once
DNA: TGTGCCAGCAGTGAGTGGACAGCGGCTGGAGCTAACTATGGCTACACCTTC
CDR3: CASSEWTAAGANYGYTF

J: TRBJ2-1
D: TRBD2
V: TRBV10-3
size: once
DNA: TGTGCCATCAGGACTGCTAGCGGGGGGTACAATGAGCAGTTCTTC
CDR3: CAIRTASGGYNEQFF

J: TRBJ2-7
D: NA
V: TRBV10-3
size: NA
DNA: TGTGCCATCAGTGTCGGACCAGGGGATTCCTACGAGCAGTACTTC
CDR3: CAISVGPGDSYEQYF

J: TRBJ2-7
D: NA
V: TRBV19
size: many
DNA: TGTGCCAGTAGTGGACAATCGACCTCCTACGAGCAGTACTTC
CDR3: CASSGQSTSYEQYF

J: TRBJ2-3
D: TRBD2
V: TRBV15
size: NA
DNA: TGTGCCACCAGCAGAGGGGCAGCGGGAGTTGCAGATACGCAGTATTTT
CDR3: CATSRGAAGVADTQYF

J: TRBJ2-2
D: TRBD2
V: TRBV4-1
size: NA
DNA: TGCGCCAGCAGCTCCCGAGCGGGACCCACCGGGGAGCTGTTTTTT
CDR3: CASSSRAGPTGELFF

J: TRBJ2-3
D: TRBD1
V: TRBV5-1
size: NA
DNA: TGCGCCAGCAGCGGGGGACAGGTGGGATCAGATACGCAGTATTTT
CDR3: CASSGGQVGSDTQYF

J: TRBJ2-2
D: TRBD1
V: TRBV6-1
size: NA
DNA: TGTGCCAGCAGAGGGACAGGGCGTATCACCGGGGAGCTGTTTTTT
CDR3: CASRGTGRITGELFF

J: TRBJ2-1
D: TRBD2
V: TRBV6-2/TRBV6-3
size: NA
DNA: TGTGCCAGCAGTTACGAACTAGCGGGGGGAAACAATGAGCAGTTCTTC
CDR3: CASSYELAGGNNEQFF

J: TRBJ2-1
D: TRBD2
V: TRBV24-1
size: NA
DNA: TGTGCCACCAGTAGCGGGAGCAATTATGAGCAGTTCTTC
CDR3: CATSSGSNYEQFF

J: TRBJ1-2
D: NA
V: TRBV7-2
size: NA
DNA: TGTGCCAGCAGCCCCCAAGATGGGCAGGACTATGGCTACACCTTC
CDR3: CASSPQDGQDYGYTF

J: TRBJ1-1
D: TRBD1
V: TRBV5-8
size: once
DNA: TGTGCCAGCAGCTCGACAGGGCCGAACACTGAAGCTTTCTTT
CDR3: CASSSTGPNTEAFF

J: TRBJ1-2
D: NA
V: TRBV7-2
size: NA
DNA: TGTGCCAGCAGCTTACCAGGGATCTATGGCTACACCTTC
CDR3: CASSLPGIYGYTF

J: TRBJ2-5
D: TRBD2
V: TRBV9
size: NA
DNA: TGTGCCAGCAGCCCACGACTAGCGGGGCGTTGGGAGACCCAGTACTTC
CDR3: CASSPRLAGRWETQYF

J: TRBJ2-3
D: TRBD2
V: TRBV7-6
size: NA
DNA: TGTGCCAGCAGCTTGCGACTAGCGGGGACTAGCACAGATACGCAGTATTTT
CDR3: CASSLRLAGTSTDTQYF

J: TRBJ2-4
D: TRBD1
V: TRBV11-2
size: once
DNA: TGTGCCAGCAGCTTAAGTCCGGGACAGGGGGTCCAAAACATTCAGTACTTC
CDR3: CASSLSPGQGVQNIQYF

J: TRBJ1-6
D: TRBD1
V: TRBV19
size: once
DNA: TGTGCCAGTAGCGGACAGGTGGAGAATTCACCCCTCCACTTT
CDR3: CASSGQVENSPLHF

J: TRBJ2-5
D: NA
V: TRBV7-9
size: NA
DNA: TGTGCCAGTAGCGACGGGTTGGCGGCTATTGGGACCCAGTACTTC
CDR3: CASSDGLAAIGTQYF

J: TRBJ2-7
D: TRBD1
V: TRBV4-1
size: NA
DNA: TGCGCCAGCAGCCGCAATCCCGCGTGGGACAGGGGCTACGAGCAGTACTTC
CDR3: CASSRNPAWDRGYEQYF

J: TRBJ1-2
D: NA
V: TRBV27
size: NA
DNA: TGTGCCAGCAGTTTATGGGGAGCCTATGGCTACACCTTC
CDR3: CASSLWGAYGYTF

J: TRBJ2-1
D: TRBD2
V: TRBV24-1
size: NA
DNA: TGTGCCACCAGTGATTGGACTAGCGGGGGCAATGAGCAGTTCTTC
CDR3: CATSDWTSGGNEQFF

J: TRBJ2-1
D: TRBD1
V: TRBV27
size: NA
DNA: TGTGCCAGCAGTTCTACAGGGGGAGTGTACAATGAGCAGTTCTTC
CDR3: CASSSTGGVYNEQFF

J: TRBJ2-3
D: TRBD2
V: TRBV18
size: once
DNA: TGTGCCAGCTCAGATACCTTAGCGGGAGGGCCAGATACGCAGTATTTT
CDR3: CASSDTLAGGPDTQYF

J: TRBJ1-2
D: TRBD1
V: TRBV4-3
size: NA
DNA: TGCGCCAGCAGCCCTGGACAGGGGGCTAACTATGGCTACACCTTC
CDR3: CASSPGQGANYGYTF